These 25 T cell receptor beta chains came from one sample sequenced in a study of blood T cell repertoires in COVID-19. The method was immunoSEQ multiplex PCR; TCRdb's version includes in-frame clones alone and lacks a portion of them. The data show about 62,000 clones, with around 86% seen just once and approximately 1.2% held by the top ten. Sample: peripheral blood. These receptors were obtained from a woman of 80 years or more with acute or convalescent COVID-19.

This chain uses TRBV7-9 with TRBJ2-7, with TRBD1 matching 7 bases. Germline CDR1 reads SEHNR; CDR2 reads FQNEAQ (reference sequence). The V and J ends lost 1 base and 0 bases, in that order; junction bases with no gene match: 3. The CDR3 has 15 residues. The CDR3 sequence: CASSLVRGYSYEQYF. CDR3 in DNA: TGTGCCAGCAGCTTAGTCAGGGGGTACTCCTACGAGCAGTACTTC.

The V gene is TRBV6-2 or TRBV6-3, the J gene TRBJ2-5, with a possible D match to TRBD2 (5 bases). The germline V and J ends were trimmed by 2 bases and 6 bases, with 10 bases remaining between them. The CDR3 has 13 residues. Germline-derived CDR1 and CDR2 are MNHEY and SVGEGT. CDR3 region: CASSYRELQTQYF. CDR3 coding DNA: TGTGCCAGCAGTTACAGGGAGTTACAGACCCAGTACTTC.

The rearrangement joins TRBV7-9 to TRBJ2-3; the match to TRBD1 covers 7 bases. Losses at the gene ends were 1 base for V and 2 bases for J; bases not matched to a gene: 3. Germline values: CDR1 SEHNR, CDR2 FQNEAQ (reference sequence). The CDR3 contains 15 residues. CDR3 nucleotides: TGTGCCAGCAGCTTAGATGGGACAGCCACAGATACGCAGTATTTT. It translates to CASSLDGTATDTQYF.

The DNA for the CDR3 is TGTGCCAGCAGAGGACTAGCGGGAGAGGTGGCTGAGCAGTTCTTC. The encoded protein is CASRGLAGEVAEQFF. The rearrangement links TRBV11-2 to TRBJ2-1; 13 nucleotides agree with TRBD2. The CDR3 is 15 residues long. With 6 bases clipped from V and 9 bases from J, the junction kept 8 bases outside the gene matches. CDR1 is SGHAT and CDR2 is FQNNGV in the germline V gene.

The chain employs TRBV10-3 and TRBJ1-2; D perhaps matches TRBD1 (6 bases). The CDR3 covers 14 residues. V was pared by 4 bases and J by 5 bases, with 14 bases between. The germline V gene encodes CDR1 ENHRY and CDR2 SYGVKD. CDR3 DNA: TGTGCCATCAGTGGGGAGGGGGGGCCTTATGGCTACACCTTC. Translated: CAISGEGGPYGYTF.

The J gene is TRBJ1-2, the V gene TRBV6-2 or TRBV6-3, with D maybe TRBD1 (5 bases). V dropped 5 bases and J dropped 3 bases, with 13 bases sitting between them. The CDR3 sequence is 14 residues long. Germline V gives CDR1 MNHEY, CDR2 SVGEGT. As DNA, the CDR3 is TGTGCCAGCAGTGACCGGGGGGTGGACTATGGCTACACCTTC. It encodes CASSDRGVDYGYTF.

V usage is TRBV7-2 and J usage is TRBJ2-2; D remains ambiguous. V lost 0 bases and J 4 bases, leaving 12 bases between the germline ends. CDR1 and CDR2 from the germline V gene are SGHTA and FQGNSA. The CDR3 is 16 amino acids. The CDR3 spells CASSLAPPHGTGELFF. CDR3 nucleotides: TGTGCCAGCAGCTTAGCCCCCCCCCACGGCACCGGGGAGCTGTTTTTT. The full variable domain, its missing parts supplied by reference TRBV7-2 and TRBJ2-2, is GAGVSQSPSNKVTEKGKDVELRCDPISGHTALYWYRQSLGQGLEFLIYFQGNSAPDKSGLPSDRFSAERTGGSVSTLTIQRTQQEDSAVYLCASSLAPPHGTGELFFGEGSRLTVL.

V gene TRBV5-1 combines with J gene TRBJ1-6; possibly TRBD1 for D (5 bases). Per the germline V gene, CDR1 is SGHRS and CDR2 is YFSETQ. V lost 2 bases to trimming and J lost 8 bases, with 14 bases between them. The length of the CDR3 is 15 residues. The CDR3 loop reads CASSLESGGDSPLHF. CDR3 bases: TGCGCCAGCAGCTTAGAGAGCGGGGGAGATTCACCCCTCCACTTT.

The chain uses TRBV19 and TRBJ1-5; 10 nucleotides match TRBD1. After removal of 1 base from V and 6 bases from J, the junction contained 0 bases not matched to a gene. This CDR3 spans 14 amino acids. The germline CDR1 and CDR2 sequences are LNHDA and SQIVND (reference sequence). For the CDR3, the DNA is TGTGCCAGTAGTATAGGGACAGGGGGTCAGCCCCAGCATTTT. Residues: CASSIGTGGQPQHF.

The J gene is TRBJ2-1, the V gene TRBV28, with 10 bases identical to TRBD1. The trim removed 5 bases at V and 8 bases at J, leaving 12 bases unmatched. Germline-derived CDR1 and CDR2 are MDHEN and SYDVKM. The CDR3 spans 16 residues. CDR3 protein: CASSTQRTGGLDEQFF. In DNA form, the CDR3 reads TGTGCCAGCAGTACCCAGCGGACAGGGGGTTTGGATGAGCAGTTCTTC.

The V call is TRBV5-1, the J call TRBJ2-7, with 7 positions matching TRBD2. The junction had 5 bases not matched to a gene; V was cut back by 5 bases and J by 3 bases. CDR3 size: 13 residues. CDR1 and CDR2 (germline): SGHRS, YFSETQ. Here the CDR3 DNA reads TGCGCCAGCAGGGGGGAGGGGTTCTACGAGCAGTACTTC. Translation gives CASRGEGFYEQYF.

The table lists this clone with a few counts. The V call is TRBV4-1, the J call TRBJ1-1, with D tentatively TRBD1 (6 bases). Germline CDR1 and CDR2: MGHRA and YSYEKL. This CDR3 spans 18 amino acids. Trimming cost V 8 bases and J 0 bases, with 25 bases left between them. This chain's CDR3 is CASAPSFIGTPMNTEAFF. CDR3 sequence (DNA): TGCGCCAGCGCCCCCAGTTTTATCGGGACACCTATGAACACTGAAGCTTTCTTT.

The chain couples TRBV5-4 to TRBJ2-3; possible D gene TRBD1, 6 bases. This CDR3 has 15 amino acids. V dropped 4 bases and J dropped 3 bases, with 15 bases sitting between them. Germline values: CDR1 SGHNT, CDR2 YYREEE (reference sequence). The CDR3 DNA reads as TGTGCCAGCAGCCCCCAGGGGTTTGGTACAGATACGCAGTATTTT. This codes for CASSPQGFGTDTQYF.

Here the CDR3 DNA reads TGTGCCAGCAGTTTTGGGCCAATAAGGTACGAGCAGTACTTC. This encodes CASSFGPIRYEQYF. The chain joins TRBV28 to TRBJ2-7, with D unclear. Germline values: CDR1 MDHEN, CDR2 SYDVKM. The length of the CDR3 is 14 residues. Trimming removed 3 bases at V and 4 bases at J, with 13 bases between.

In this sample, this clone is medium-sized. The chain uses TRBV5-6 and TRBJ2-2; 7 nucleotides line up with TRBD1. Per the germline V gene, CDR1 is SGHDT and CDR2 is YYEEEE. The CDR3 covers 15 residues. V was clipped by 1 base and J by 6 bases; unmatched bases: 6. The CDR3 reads CASSLLMTGSGELFF. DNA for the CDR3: TGTGCCAGCAGCTTGCTAATGACAGGGTCCGGGGAGCTGTTTTTT.

This CDR3 is CASSQGAPYEQYF. Here the CDR3 DNA reads TGCGCCAGCAGCCAGGGGGCCCCCTACGAGCAGTACTTC. The V and J genes are TRBV4-3 and TRBJ2-7; maybe TRBD1 (6 bases). Germline lookup yields CDR1 LGHNA and CDR2 YSLEER. V shed 3 bases and J shed 2 bases, with 8 bases lying between them. The CDR3 length is 13 residues.

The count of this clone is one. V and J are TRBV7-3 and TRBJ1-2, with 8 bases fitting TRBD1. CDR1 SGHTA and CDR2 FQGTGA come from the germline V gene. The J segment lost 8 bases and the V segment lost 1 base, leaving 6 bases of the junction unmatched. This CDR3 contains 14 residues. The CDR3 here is CASSLNPGGMGYTF. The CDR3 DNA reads TGTGCCAGCAGCTTAAATCCAGGGGGCATGGGCTACACCTTC.

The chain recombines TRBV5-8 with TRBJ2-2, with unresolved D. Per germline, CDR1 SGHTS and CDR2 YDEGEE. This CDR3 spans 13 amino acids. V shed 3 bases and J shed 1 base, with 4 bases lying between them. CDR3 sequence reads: CASSSRNTGELFF. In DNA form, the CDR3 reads TGTGCCAGCAGCTCGCGGAACACCGGGGAGCTGTTTTTT.

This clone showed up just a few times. The CDR3 loop reads CASRGLAGLIYEQYF. In nucleotides, the CDR3 is TGTGCCAGCAGGGGGCTAGCGGGGCTAATCTACGAGCAGTACTTC. The V call is TRBV27, the J call TRBJ2-7; the match to TRBD2 covers 9 bases. Germline V gene data show CDR1 as MNHEY and CDR2 as SMNVEV (reference sequence). V lost 6 bases and J lost 3; bases outside the gene matches: 9. The CDR3 totals 15 residues.

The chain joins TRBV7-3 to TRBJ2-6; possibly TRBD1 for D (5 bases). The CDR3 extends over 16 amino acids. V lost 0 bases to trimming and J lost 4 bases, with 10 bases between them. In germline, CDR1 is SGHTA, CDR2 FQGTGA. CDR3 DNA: TGTGCCAGCAGCTTAACTCCAGGGTACGGGGCCAACGTCCTGACTTTC. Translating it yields CASSLTPGYGANVLTF.

CDR3 protein: CASSEQGDGELFF. The CDR3 DNA sequence: TGCGCCAGCAGCGAGCAGGGTGACGGGGAGCTGTTTTTT. The chain combines TRBV5-1 with TRBJ2-2, with a possible D match to TRBD1 (5 bases). Germline V CDR1 and CDR2: SGHRS, YFSETQ. This CDR3 region has 13 residues. V lost 4 bases to trimming and J lost 7 bases, with 11 bases between them.

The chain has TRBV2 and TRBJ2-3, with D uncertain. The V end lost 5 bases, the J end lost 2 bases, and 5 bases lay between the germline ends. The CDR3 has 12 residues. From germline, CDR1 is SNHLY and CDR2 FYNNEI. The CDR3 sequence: CASSYITDTQYF. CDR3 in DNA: TGTGCCAGCAGTTATATCACAGATACGCAGTATTTT.

The CDR3 reads CASSLALAGGIRYF. The CDR3 DNA follows: TGTGCCAGCAGCTTAGCACTAGCGGGCGGTATTCGGTACTTC. This rearrangement joins TRBV11-2 to TRBJ2-5; 9 bases match TRBD2. The CDR3 length is 14 residues. Germline CDR1 and CDR2: SGHAT and FQNNGV. Trimming removed 1 base from V and 13 bases from J; junction bases left unmatched: 10.

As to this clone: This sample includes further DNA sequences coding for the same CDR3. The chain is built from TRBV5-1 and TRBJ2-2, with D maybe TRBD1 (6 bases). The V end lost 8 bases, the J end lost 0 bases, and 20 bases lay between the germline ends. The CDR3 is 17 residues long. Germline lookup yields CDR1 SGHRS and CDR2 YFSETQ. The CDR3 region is CASSPGRDTANTGELFF. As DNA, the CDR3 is TGCGCCAGTAGCCCGGGACGGGACACCGCGAACACCGGGGAGCTGTTTTTT.

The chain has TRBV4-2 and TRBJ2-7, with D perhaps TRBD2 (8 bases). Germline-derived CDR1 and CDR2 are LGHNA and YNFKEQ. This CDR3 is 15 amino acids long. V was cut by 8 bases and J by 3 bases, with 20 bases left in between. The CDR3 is CASGAGVQGFYEQYF. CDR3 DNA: TGTGCCAGCGGAGCGGGGGTACAGGGGTTCTACGAGCAGTACTTC.